Sequencing of this T cell receptor beta chain was carried out in a study of blood T cell repertoires in COVID-19. The V gene end was trimmed by 4 bases and the J gene end by 8 bases; junction bases not matched to a gene: 7. Germline CDR1 is SGHDT and CDR2 is YYEEEE. The CDR3 runs 14 residues. Those who participated ranged in age from roughly 18 to 89 years and resided in about two dozen US areas. Generated by immunoSEQ multiplex PCR, the TCRdb table keeps only in-frame clones and is missing some. Of a few hundred thousand clones detected, 90% appear once; the ten largest clones hold 3.5% to 4.5%. This clonotype was sampled from a woman aged 18-29 years with acute COVID-19. Sequencing input: PBMCs or T cells enriched from blood (not recorded which). The genes are TRBV5-6 and TRBJ1-4; 8 bases are a match to TRBD1. The DNA for the CDR3 is TGTGCCAGCAGCACTGGACAGGGAAGAGAAAAACTGTTTTTT. Translated: CASSTGQGREKLFF. The full variable domain, with the rest looked up from reference TRBV5-6 and TRBJ1-4, is DAGVTQSPTHLIKTRGQQVTLRCSPKSGHDTVSWYQQALGQGPQFIFQYYEEEERQRGNFPDRFSGHQFPNYSSELNVNALLLGDSALYLCASSTGQGREKLFFGSGTQLSVL.